This note documents a single T cell receptor (beta chain) sequence. This sample stems from a study of blood T cell repertoires in COVID-19. Repertoires were generated with immunoSEQ multiplex PCR, while TCRdb's copy carries only in-frame clones and drops some. The sample comprises a few hundred thousand clones, over 75% of which are singletons, and 0.9% to 1.1% rests with the top ten. The CDR3 length is 16 residues. Trimming removed 0 bases from V and 5 bases from J, with 13 bases in between. Germline CDR1 reads LGHNA; CDR2 reads YSLEER. Input material: PBMCs or T cells enriched from blood (not recorded which). The TCR comes from a young man who had recovered from COVID-19. This chain connects TRBV4-3 to TRBJ2-2, with D possibly TRBD2 on 5 matching bases. CDR3 in amino acids: CASSQDRTRRTGELFF. CDR3 nucleotides: TGCGCCAGCAGCCAAGATCGTACGAGGAGGACCGGGGAGCTGTTTTTT.